This passage covers 17 T cell receptor beta chains from one sample sequenced in a study of cytomegalovirus exposure and HLA in healthy donors. A multiplex PCR was run with 60 Vbeta primers and 13 Jbeta primers. Libraries were prepared by immunoSEQ multiplex PCR; TCRdb keeps only in-frame clonotypes and omits some of them. The table has almost 200,000 clones, 75% to 85% seen once. Sequencing was performed on PBMCs. The receptors were gathered from a male donor in good health and CMV-seropositive.

This chain connects TRBV5-6 to TRBJ1-1, with D possibly matching TRBD1 (5 bases). From germline, CDR1 is SGHDT and CDR2 YYEEEE. Trimming left V 4 bases short and J 1 base short, with 8 bases between. The CDR3 is 13 amino acids. The CDR3 DNA reads as TGTGCCAGCAGCCACGACAGGAACACTGAAGCTTTCTTT. This codes for CASSHDRNTEAFF. Variable domain in full (rest from reference TRBV5-6 and TRBJ1-1): DAGVTQSPTHLIKTRGQQVTLRCSPKSGHDTVSWYQQALGQGPQFIFQYYEEEERQRGNFPDRFSGHQFPNYSSELNVNALLLGDSALYLCASSHDRNTEAFFGQGTRLTVV.

V gene TRBV5-1 combines with J gene TRBJ1-1, with a tentative D call TRBD1 (6 bases). The V gene lost 3 bases and the J gene lost 1 base, with 10 bases spanning the gap. Germline CDR1 is SGHRS and CDR2 is YFSETQ. The CDR3 loop spans 14 amino acids. The CDR3 coding sequence is TGCGCCAGCAGCTCACAGGGTCCGAACACTGAAGCTTTCTTT. Amino acids: CASSSQGPNTEAFF.

V is TRBV15 and J is TRBJ2-3, with 8 positions matching TRBD2. The trim removed 1 base at V and 4 bases at J, leaving 4 bases unmatched. The CDR3 totals 15 residues. CDR1 LNHNV and CDR2 YYDKDF come from the germline V gene (reference sequence). CDR3 protein: CATSRGSAGADTQYF. The CDR3 DNA reads as TGTGCCACCAGCAGAGGGTCAGCGGGGGCAGATACGCAGTATTTT.

The V call is TRBV27, the J call TRBJ1-1; no reliable D call. Germline V gene data show CDR1 as MNHEY and CDR2 as SMNVEV (reference sequence). Between the trimmed V and J ends, which lost 5 bases and 5 bases, there was a span of 15 bases. This CDR3 has 14 residues. The CDR3 sequence is CASSIMGGITEAFF. CDR3 coding DNA: TGTGCCAGCAGTATCATGGGAGGAATAACTGAAGCTTTCTTT.

V is TRBV7-2 and J is TRBJ2-1; possibly TRBD1 for D (5 bases). The length of the CDR3 is 12 residues. V was cut by 1 base and J by 7 bases, with 5 bases left in between. Germline-derived CDR1 and CDR2 are SGHTA and FQGNSA. The CDR3 spells CASSLEGNEQFF. In DNA form, the CDR3 reads TGTGCCAGCAGCTTAGAGGGGAATGAGCAGTTCTTC.

The chain couples TRBV7-2 to TRBJ2-7; 9 nucleotides align to TRBD2. CDR1 is SGHTA, CDR2 FQGNSA, per germline. The CDR3 has 16 amino acids. With 0 bases clipped from V and 4 bases from J, the junction kept 7 bases outside the gene matches. As DNA, the CDR3 is TGTGCCAGCAGCTTAGCCACGGGAGCGGGGGGTTACGAGCAGTACTTC. As protein: CASSLATGAGGYEQYF.

This clone came up a few times. This rearrangement joins TRBV19 to TRBJ2-1; maybe TRBD2 (7 bases). The V gene's germline CDR1 is LNHDA and CDR2 SQIVND (reference sequence). V gave up 8 bases and J gave up 8 bases, with 19 bases separating them. The CDR3 consists of 14 residues. The CDR3 here is CASGDYLKGDEQFF. CDR3 sequence (DNA): TGTGCCAGTGGGGACTACCTGAAGGGGGATGAGCAGTTCTTC.

CDR3 protein: CASSVDPHLGAEAFF. The CDR3 nucleotides read TGTGCCAGCAGCGTAGATCCACATCTGGGCGCTGAAGCTTTCTTT. This chain links TRBV9 with TRBJ1-1; D is unclear. The V gene lost 0 bases and the J gene lost 6 bases, with 15 bases spanning the gap. The CDR3 is 15 amino acids. Germline CDR1 SGDLS, CDR2 YYNGEE.

The chain links TRBV28 to TRBJ2-5; 10 bases align to TRBD1. The V gene's germline CDR1 is MDHEN and CDR2 SYDVKM. This CDR3 region has 13 residues. The J segment lost 5 bases and the V segment lost 5 bases, leaving 2 bases of the junction unmatched. CDR3 DNA: TGTGCCAGCAGTCCGGGACAGGGGGAGACCCAGTACTTC. As protein: CASSPGQGETQYF.

V and J are TRBV10-3 and TRBJ2-3, with 10 bases identical to TRBD2. Germline trimming cut 5 bases from V and 2 bases from J; bases unmatched to any gene: 7. The CDR3 runs 16 residues. The germline gives CDR1 ENHRY, CDR2 SYGVKD. CDR3 nucleotides: TGTGCCATCAGTTCACTAGCGGGGAGGGACACAGATACGCAGTATTTT. It codes for CAISSLAGRDTDTQYF.

This chain connects TRBV19 to TRBJ2-3; tentative D call: TRBD2 (6 bases). Trimming shortened V by 0 bases and J by 8 bases, and 9 bases separated the two germline ends. The CDR3 covers 13 residues. Germline V gene sequence: CDR1 LNHDA, CDR2 SQIVND (reference sequence). The CDR3 bases are TGTGCCAGTAGTATAGATGCCGGGGGTACGCAGTATTTT. This encodes CASSIDAGGTQYF.

The chain is built from TRBV5-1 and TRBJ2-1, with TRBD2 matching over 9 bases. V shed 4 bases, J shed 7 bases, and the junction held 9 bases outside the gene matches. Germline V gene data show CDR1 as SGHRS and CDR2 as YFSETQ. The CDR3 sequence is 15 residues long. DNA for the CDR3: TGCGCCAGCAGCGTCCCCGGGACTAGCTCAAATGAGCAGTTCTTC. Translating it yields CASSVPGTSSNEQFF.

This clone was observed a handful of times. The gene calls are TRBV11-2 and TRBJ1-1; 7 bases align to TRBD1. Germline V gene lookup returns CDR1 SGHAT and CDR2 FQNNGV. This CDR3 has 16 amino acids. Trimming removed 4 bases from V and 0 bases from J; junction bases left unmatched: 8. As DNA, the CDR3 is TGTGCCAGCAGCTACGGACAGGCGAACATGAACACTGAAGCTTTCTTT. This sequence encodes CASSYGQANMNTEAFF.

This clone occurred a few times. This chain connects TRBV7-9 to TRBJ2-7, with 10 bases lining up with TRBD2. Losses at the gene ends were 3 bases for V and 2 bases for J; bases not matched to a gene: 7. CDR1 is SEHNR, CDR2 FQNEAQ, per germline (reference sequence). The CDR3 is 16 residues long. The CDR3 protein is CASSFRGTSEAYEQYF. CDR3 DNA: TGTGCCAGCAGCTTCCGCGGGACTAGCGAGGCCTACGAGCAGTACTTC.

The chain links TRBV7-2 to TRBJ2-5, with 9 bases matching TRBD2. The V and J ends lost 0 bases and 5 bases, in that order; junction bases with no gene match: 1. The CDR3 length is 14 residues. Germline lookup yields CDR1 SGHTA and CDR2 FQGNSA. The CDR3 DNA reads TGTGCCAGCAGCTTAGCTAGCGGGAGTGAGACCCAGTACTTC. Its protein is CASSLASGSETQYF.

This sequence joins TRBV10-1 and TRBJ1-1, with 12 nucleotides matching TRBD1. There are 21 residues in the CDR3. The germline CDR1 and CDR2 sequences are WNHNN and SYGVQD (reference sequence). Trimming removed 2 bases from V and 1 base from J; junction bases left unmatched: 17. The CDR3: CASSEGYRDRGRGSGNTEAFF. The CDR3 DNA is TGCGCCAGCAGTGAGGGATACCGGGACAGGGGGCGTGGCAGCGGGAACACTGAAGCTTTCTTT.

The table lists this clone with a few counts. The chain couples TRBV9 to TRBJ2-1; D not resolved. The CDR3 loop spans 15 amino acids. V lost 0 bases and J lost 1, with 8 bases in between. The germline gives CDR1 SGDLS, CDR2 YYNGEE. The CDR3 sequence: CASSVDGGSYNEQFF. The CDR3 nucleotides are TGTGCCAGCAGCGTAGACGGCGGATCCTACAATGAGCAGTTCTTC.